This T cell receptor (beta chain) came from a study of blood T cell repertoires in COVID-19. Background on the study: From T cells, B-cell-depleted T cells, or PBMCs came the material, which was cDNA or gDNA.

Germline trimming cut 0 bases from V and 6 bases from J; bases unmatched to any gene: 7. Per the germline V gene, CDR1 is KGHSH and CDR2 is LQKENI. This CDR3 has 16 amino acids. Symptom resolution, clearance, or two negative PCRs marked the recovered donors of Cohort 3. Some clones are missing from TCRdb's copy, which holds only in-frame ones; the method was immunoSEQ multiplex PCR. The table lists about 400,000 clones, roughly 89% of them singletons. The specimen sequenced was PBMCs or T cells enriched from blood (not recorded which). This receptor was taken from a woman in her 30s who had recovered from COVID-19. The chain is built from TRBV18 and TRBJ2-2, with 7 bases that match TRBD1. CDR3 region: CASSPPERGGSGELFF. As DNA, the CDR3 is TGTGCCAGCTCACCACCGGAAAGAGGGGGCTCCGGGGAGCTGTTTTTT. Full variable domain (rest looked up from reference TRBV18 and TRBJ2-2): NAGVMQNPRHLVRRRGQEARLRCSPMKGHSHVYWYRQLPEEGLKFMVYLQKENIIDESGMPKERFSAEFPKEGPSILRIQQVVRGDSAAYFCASSPPERGGSGELFFGEGSRLTVL.